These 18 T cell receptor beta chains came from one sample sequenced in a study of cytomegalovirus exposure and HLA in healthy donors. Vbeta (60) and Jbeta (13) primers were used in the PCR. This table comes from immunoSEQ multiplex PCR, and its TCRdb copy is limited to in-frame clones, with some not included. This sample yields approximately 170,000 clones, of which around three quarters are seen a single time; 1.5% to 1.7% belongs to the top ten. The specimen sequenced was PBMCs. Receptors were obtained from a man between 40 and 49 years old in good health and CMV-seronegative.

The CDR3 bases are TGTGCCAGCAGCGTTAGTGGGCGGGGGCAGTTCTTC. Its protein product is CASSVSGRGQFF. The V gene is TRBV11-2, the J gene TRBJ2-1; tentatively, D is TRBD2 (6 bases). This CDR3 contains 12 residues. CDR1 SGHAT and CDR2 FQNNGV come from the germline V gene. V gave up 5 bases and J gave up 12 bases, with 14 bases separating them. The complete variable domain, with remaining parts taken from reference TRBV11-2 and TRBJ2-1, reads EAGVAQSPRYKIIEKRQSVAFWCNPISGHATLYWYQQILGQGPKLLIQFQNNGVVDDSQLPKDRFSAERLKGVDSTLKIQPAKLEDSAVYLCASSVSGRGQFFGPGTRLTVL.

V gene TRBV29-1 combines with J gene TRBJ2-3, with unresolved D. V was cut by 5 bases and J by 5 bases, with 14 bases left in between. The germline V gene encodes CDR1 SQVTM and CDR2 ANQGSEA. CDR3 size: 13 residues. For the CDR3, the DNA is TGCAGCGTTTTTGCGAACCCGTTAGATACGCAGTATTTT. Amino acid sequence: CSVFANPLDTQYF.

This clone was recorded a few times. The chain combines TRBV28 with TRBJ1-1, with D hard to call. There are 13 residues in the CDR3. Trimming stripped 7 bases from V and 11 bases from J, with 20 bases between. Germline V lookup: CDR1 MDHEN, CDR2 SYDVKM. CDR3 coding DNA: TGTGCCAGCACCCTCGCCCCCAGGATACGGGCTTTCTTT. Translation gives CASTLAPRIRAFF.

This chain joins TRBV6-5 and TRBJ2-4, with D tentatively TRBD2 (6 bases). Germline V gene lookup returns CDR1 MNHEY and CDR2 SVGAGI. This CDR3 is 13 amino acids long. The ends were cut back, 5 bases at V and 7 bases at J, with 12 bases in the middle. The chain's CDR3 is CASSSELANIQYF. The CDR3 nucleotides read TGTGCCAGCAGTAGCGAACTAGCCAACATTCAGTACTTC.

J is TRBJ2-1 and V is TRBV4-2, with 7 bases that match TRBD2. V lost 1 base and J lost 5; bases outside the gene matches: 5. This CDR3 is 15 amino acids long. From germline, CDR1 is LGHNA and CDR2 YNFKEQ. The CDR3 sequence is CASSQVVAGNNEQFF. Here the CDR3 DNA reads TGTGCCAGCAGCCAAGTCGTAGCGGGTAACAATGAGCAGTTCTTC.

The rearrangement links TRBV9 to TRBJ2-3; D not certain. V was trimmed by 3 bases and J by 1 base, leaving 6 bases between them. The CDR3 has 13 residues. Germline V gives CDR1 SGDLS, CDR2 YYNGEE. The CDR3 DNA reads TGTGCCAGCAGCGCGCAGGGCACAGATACGCAGTATTTT. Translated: CASSAQGTDTQYF.

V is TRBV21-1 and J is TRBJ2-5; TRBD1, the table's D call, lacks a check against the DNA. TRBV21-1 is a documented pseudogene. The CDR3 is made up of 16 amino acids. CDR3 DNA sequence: TGTGCCAGCAGCAAAAGGCCGGGACAGGGTGGAGAGACCCAGTACTTC. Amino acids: CASSKRPGQGGETQYF.

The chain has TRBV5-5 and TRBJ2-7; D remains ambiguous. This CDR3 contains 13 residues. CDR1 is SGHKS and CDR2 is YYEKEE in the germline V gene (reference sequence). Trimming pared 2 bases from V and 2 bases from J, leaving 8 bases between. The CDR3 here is CASSFGSAYEQYF. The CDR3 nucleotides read TGTGCCAGCAGCTTTGGCAGCGCCTACGAGCAGTACTTC.

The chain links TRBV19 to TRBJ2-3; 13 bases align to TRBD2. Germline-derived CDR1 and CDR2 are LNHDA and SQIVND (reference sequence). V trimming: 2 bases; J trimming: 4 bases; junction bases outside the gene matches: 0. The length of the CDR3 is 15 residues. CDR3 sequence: CASSITSGRADTQYF. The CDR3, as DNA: TGTGCCAGTAGTATAACTAGCGGGAGGGCAGATACGCAGTATTTT.

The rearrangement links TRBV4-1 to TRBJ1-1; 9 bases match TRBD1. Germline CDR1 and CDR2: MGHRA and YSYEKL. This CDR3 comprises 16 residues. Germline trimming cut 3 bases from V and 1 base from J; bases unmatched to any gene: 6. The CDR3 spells CASSHHTGQGNTEAFF. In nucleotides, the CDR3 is TGCGCCAGCAGCCATCACACGGGACAGGGGAACACTGAAGCTTTCTTT.

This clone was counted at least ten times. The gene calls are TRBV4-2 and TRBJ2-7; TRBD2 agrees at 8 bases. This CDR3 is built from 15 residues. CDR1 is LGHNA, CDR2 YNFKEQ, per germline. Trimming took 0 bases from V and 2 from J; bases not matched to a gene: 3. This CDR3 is CASSQERGLAYEQYF. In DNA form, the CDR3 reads TGTGCCAGCAGCCAAGAACGGGGACTAGCCTACGAGCAGTACTTC.

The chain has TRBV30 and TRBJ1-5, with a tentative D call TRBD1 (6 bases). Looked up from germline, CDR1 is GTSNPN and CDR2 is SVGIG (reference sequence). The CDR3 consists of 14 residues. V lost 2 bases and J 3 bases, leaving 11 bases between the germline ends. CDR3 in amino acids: CAWSRGGPNQPQHF. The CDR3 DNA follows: TGTGCCTGGAGTAGGGGGGGGCCCAATCAGCCCCAGCATTTT.

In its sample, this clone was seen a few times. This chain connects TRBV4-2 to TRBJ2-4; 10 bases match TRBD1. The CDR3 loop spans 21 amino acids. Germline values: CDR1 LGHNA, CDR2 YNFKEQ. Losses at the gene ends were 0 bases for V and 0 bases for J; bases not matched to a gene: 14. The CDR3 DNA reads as TGTGCCAGCAGCCAAGAGGAACCGACAGGGGGCCACTTTATAGCCAAAAACATTCAGTACTTC. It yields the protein CASSQEEPTGGHFIAKNIQYF.

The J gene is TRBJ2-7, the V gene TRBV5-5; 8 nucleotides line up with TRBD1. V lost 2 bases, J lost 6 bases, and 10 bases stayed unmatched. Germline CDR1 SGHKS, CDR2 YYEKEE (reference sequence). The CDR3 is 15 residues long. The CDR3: CASSFGRTGSTEQYF. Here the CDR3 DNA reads TGTGCCAGCAGCTTTGGTCGGACAGGGAGCACCGAGCAGTACTTC.

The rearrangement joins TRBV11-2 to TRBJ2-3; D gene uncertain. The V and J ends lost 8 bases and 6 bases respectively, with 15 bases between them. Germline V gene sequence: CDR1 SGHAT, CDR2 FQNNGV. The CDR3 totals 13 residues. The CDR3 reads CASSLIRSDTQYF. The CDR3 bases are TGTGCCAGCTCCTTAATTCGGTCGGATACGCAGTATTTT.

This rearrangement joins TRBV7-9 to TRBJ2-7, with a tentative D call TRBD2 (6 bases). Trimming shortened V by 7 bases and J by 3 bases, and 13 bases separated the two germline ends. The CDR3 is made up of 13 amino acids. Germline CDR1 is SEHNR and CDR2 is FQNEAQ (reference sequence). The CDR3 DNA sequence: TGTGCCAGCACCGGGACGGGGGACTACGAGCAGTACTTC. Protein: CASTGTGDYEQYF.

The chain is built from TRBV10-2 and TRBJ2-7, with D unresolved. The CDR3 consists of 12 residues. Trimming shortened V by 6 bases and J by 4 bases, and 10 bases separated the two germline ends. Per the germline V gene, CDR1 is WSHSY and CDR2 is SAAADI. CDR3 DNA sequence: TGCGCCAGCAGAGACTGGTATTACGAGCAGTACTTC. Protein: CASRDWYYEQYF.

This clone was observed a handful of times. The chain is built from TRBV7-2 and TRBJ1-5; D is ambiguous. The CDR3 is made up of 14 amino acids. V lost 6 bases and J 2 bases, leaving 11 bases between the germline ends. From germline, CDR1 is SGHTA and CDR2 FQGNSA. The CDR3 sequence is CASSRRAGNQPQHF. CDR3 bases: TGTGCCAGCAGTCGCCGAGCGGGCAATCAGCCCCAGCATTTT. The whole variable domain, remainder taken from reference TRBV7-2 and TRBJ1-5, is GAGVSQSPSNKVTEKGKDVELRCDPISGHTALYWYRQSLGQGLEFLIYFQGNSAPDKSGLPSDRFSAERTGGSVSTLTIQRTQQEDSAVYLCASSRRAGNQPQHFGDGTRLSIL.